This T cell receptor beta chain was documented in a study of T cell responses to AZD1222 COVID-19 vaccine. Overall study findings and caveats: Clonal diversity was possibly underestimated, and white British individuals and females predominated among donors.

The CDR3 extends over 13 amino acids. V lost 6 bases to trimming and J lost 4 bases, with 11 bases between them. Germline V lookup: CDR1 SGHDN, CDR2 FVKESK. Profiling relied on immunoSEQ multiplex PCR, and the TCRdb table lists in-frame clones only, not all of them. The profile shows 150,000 or so clones, 85% to 90% of them singletons. The table lists this clone with a count of one. Antigen unknown. The receptor was derived from an adult in good health. This material consisted of peripheral blood, taken on day 0 of AZD1222 vaccination. This sequence joins TRBV14 and TRBJ2-3; D uncertain. The CDR3 coding sequence is TGTGCCAGCAGGGAGCCCGGCGCAGATACGCAGTATTTT. Translating gives CASREPGADTQYF. Based on the CDR3 plus reference TRBV14 and TRBJ2-3, the full variable domain is EAGVTQFPSHSVIEKGQTVTLRCDPISGHDNLYWYRRVMGKEIKFLLHFVKESKQDESGMPNNRFLAERTGGTYSTLKVQPAELEDSGVYFCASREPGADTQYFGPGTRLTVL.